Listed here are 21 T cell receptor beta chains from one sample, sequenced in a study of chemoradiotherapy in HPV16-positive cancers. Assay used: immunoSEQ multiplex PCR; TCRdb lists only in-frame clones, some missing. The data show fewer than 40,000 clones, roughly 77% seen once. The sequencing here drew on blood, taken from a patient who underwent chemoradiotherapy. Receptors were obtained from a human donor with HPV-associated anogenital cancer.

Only one count was recorded for this clone. This chain connects TRBV2 to TRBJ1-5; 10 bases are a match to TRBD1. CDR3 length: 14 residues. J was trimmed by 5 bases and V by 6 bases; bases with no gene match: 4. CDR1 is SNHLY and CDR2 is FYNNEI in the germline V gene. CDR3 bases: TGTGCCAGCAGGACAGGGGGCGTGGATCAGCCCCAGCATTTT. It translates to CASRTGGVDQPQHF.

V is TRBV10-2 and J is TRBJ2-5, with 9 bases matching TRBD2. Germline V gene lookup returns CDR1 WSHSY and CDR2 SAAADI. The CDR3 has 15 residues. V dropped 2 bases and J dropped 4; count of bases not matched to a gene: 5. CDR3 coding DNA: TGCGCCAGCAGTGAGACGGCGGGGGGGCCAGAGACCCAGTACTTC. Translation gives CASSETAGGPETQYF.

This chain links TRBV5-4 with TRBJ2-1, with 7 bases aligning to TRBD2. Losses at the gene ends were 0 bases for V and 1 base for J; bases not matched to a gene: 1. Germline CDR1 and CDR2: SGHNT and YYREEE (reference sequence). This CDR3 spans 15 amino acids. The CDR3 loop reads CASSLGGGSYNEQFF. Written as DNA, the CDR3 is TGTGCCAGCAGCTTGGGCGGGGGTTCCTACAATGAGCAGTTCTTC.

The chain couples TRBV11-2 to TRBJ1-5, with D hard to call. With 5 bases removed from V and 5 bases from J, the gap between germline ends came to 10 bases. Per the germline V gene, CDR1 is SGHAT and CDR2 is FQNNGV. The CDR3 is 13 residues long. The CDR3 nucleotides read TGTGCCAGCAGCACACAGACCCATCAGCCCCAGCATTTT. Amino acid sequence: CASSTQTHQPQHF. Combining the CDR3 with reference TRBV11-2 and TRBJ1-5 gives the whole variable domain EAGVAQSPRYKIIEKRQSVAFWCNPISGHATLYWYQQILGQGPKLLIQFQNNGVVDDSQLPKDRFSAERLKGVDSTLKIQPAKLEDSAVYLCASSTQTHQPQHFGDGTRLSIL.

The rearrangement links TRBV9 to TRBJ1-5; maybe TRBD1 (5 bases). This CDR3 comprises 15 residues. The V end lost 4 bases, the J end lost 4 bases, and 15 bases lay between the germline ends. Germline V gene data show CDR1 as SGDLS and CDR2 as YYNGEE. CDR3 in amino acids: CASSITGAGNQPQHF. The CDR3 nucleotides read TGTGCCAGCAGCATCACCGGGGCAGGGAATCAGCCCCAGCATTTT.

V gene TRBV11-2 combines with J gene TRBJ1-4; 7 bases line up with TRBD1. Germline CDR1 is SGHAT and CDR2 is FQNNGV. The ends lost 5 bases at V and 8 bases at J; junction bases unmatched: 11. CDR3 length: 15 amino acids. CDR3 bases: TGTGCCAGCAGCAGAGCGAGCAGGGGGAGCGAAAAACTGTTTTTT. Translation: CASSRASRGSEKLFF.

V is TRBV5-6 and J is TRBJ2-7; D not certain. The length of the CDR3 is 12 residues. Trimming shortened V by 4 bases and J by 5 bases, and 10 bases separated the two germline ends. The germline V gene has CDR1 SGHDT and CDR2 YYEEEE. CDR3 residues: CASSPGRHEQYF. CDR3 DNA: TGTGCCAGCAGCCCCGGGCGACACGAGCAGTACTTC.

The rearrangement links TRBV2 to TRBJ1-2; the match to TRBD1 covers 7 bases. CDR3 size: 13 residues. Germline V gives CDR1 SNHLY, CDR2 FYNNEI. With 6 bases clipped from V and 4 bases from J, the junction kept 5 bases outside the gene matches. The CDR3 loop reads CASRSTGLYGYTF. CDR3 coding DNA: TGTGCCAGCAGGTCGACAGGGCTCTATGGCTACACCTTC.

The genes are TRBV6-5 and TRBJ1-6; no definite D call. Germline V gene lookup returns CDR1 MNHEY and CDR2 SVGAGI. The CDR3 is made up of 14 amino acids. V lost 2 bases and J 5 bases, leaving 7 bases between the germline ends. The CDR3 coding sequence is TGTGCCAGCAGTTACGGGCAGAATAATTCACCCCTCCACTTT. It encodes CASSYGQNNSPLHF.

The chain combines TRBV29-1 with TRBJ2-2; tentative D call: TRBD1 (5 bases). Germline values: CDR1 SQVTM, CDR2 ANQGSEA. The V end lost 0 bases, the J end lost 5 bases, and 16 bases lay between the germline ends. The CDR3 has 16 residues. CDR3 nucleotide sequence: TGCAGCGTTGAAGATGGCCCCCTGGCAGGGACCGGGGAGCTGTTTTTT. Its translation: CSVEDGPLAGTGELFF.

The CDR3 sequence: CASSLSGDGTYEQYF. DNA of the CDR3: TGTGCCAGCAGCTTAAGTGGGGACGGAACCTACGAGCAGTACTTC. The V call is TRBV13, the J call TRBJ2-7; D is tentatively TRBD1 or TRBD2 (5 bases each). The V end was cut by 2 bases, the J end by 2 bases, with 13 bases between. The germline gives CDR1 PRHDT, CDR2 FYEKMQ (reference sequence). The CDR3 loop spans 15 amino acids.

This clone was picked up a small number of times. J is TRBJ1-6 and V is TRBV15, with a weak D call TRBD1 (5 bases). Germline CDR1 and CDR2: LNHNV and YYDKDF (reference sequence). This CDR3 comprises 14 residues. V was clipped by 3 bases and J by 15 bases, with 18 bases between them. The CDR3 protein is CATSSGGTDLVLHF. The CDR3 DNA reads as TGTGCCACCAGCAGTGGAGGGACGGACCTGGTCCTCCACTTT. The whole variable domain, remainder taken from reference TRBV15 and TRBJ1-6, is DAMVIQNPRYQVTQFGKPVTLSCSQTLNHNVMYWYQQKSSQAPKLLFHYYDKDFNNEADTPDNFQSRRPNTSFCFLDIRSPGLGDTAMYLCATSSGGTDLVLHFGNGTRLTVT.

V is TRBV9 and J is TRBJ2-1; D is possibly TRBD2 (6 bases). Between the trimmed V and J ends, which lost 1 base and 6 bases, there was a span of 17 bases. In germline, CDR1 is SGDLS, CDR2 YYNGEE. The CDR3 contains 16 residues. This CDR3 reads CASSVRSGVASNEQFF. The DNA for the CDR3 is TGTGCCAGCAGCGTAAGGTCGGGGGTCGCTTCCAATGAGCAGTTCTTC.

The chain has TRBV18 and TRBJ2-4; a weak D match, TRBD2 (5 bases). Germline V gene sequence: CDR1 KGHSH, CDR2 LQKENI. This CDR3 has 16 amino acids. V was trimmed by 3 bases and J by 9 bases, leaving 21 bases between them. CDR3 in amino acids: CASSPMASFGVRIQYF. The CDR3 DNA reads TGTGCCAGCTCACCTATGGCGAGTTTCGGGGTACGCATTCAGTACTTC.

The chain employs TRBV7-8 and TRBJ2-2; TRBD1 agrees at 8 bases. The CDR3 consists of 15 residues. The V and J ends lost 2 bases and 7 bases, in that order; junction bases with no gene match: 6. Per the germline V gene, CDR1 is SGHVS and CDR2 is FQNEAQ. The chain's CDR3 is CASSLSGGASGELFF. CDR3 coding DNA: TGTGCCAGCAGCTTATCAGGGGGCGCAAGCGGGGAGCTGTTTTTT.

This rearrangement joins TRBV18 to TRBJ1-6; D gene uncertain. Trimming took 3 bases from V and 5 from J, leaving 5 bases between them. Germline V CDR1 and CDR2: KGHSH, LQKENI. The CDR3 consists of 13 residues. The CDR3 is CASSPHDNSPLHF. The CDR3 coding sequence is TGTGCCAGCTCACCTCATGATAATTCACCCCTCCACTTT.

J is TRBJ2-7 and V is TRBV4-2; D perhaps matches TRBD1 (6 bases). The CDR3 contains 15 residues. V was pared by 4 bases and J by 3 bases, with 16 bases between. Germline V CDR1 and CDR2: LGHNA, YNFKEQ. CDR3 coding DNA: TGTGCCAGCAGCCGAGCCCCAGGGGTGGACTACGAGCAGTACTTC. It translates to CASSRAPGVDYEQYF.

The chain has TRBV4-3 and TRBJ1-6; no reliable D call. V was clipped by 1 base and J by 8 bases, with 9 bases between them. Germline V gene data show CDR1 as LGHNA and CDR2 as YSLEER. This CDR3 has 14 residues. CDR3: CASSQGATYSPLHF. CDR3 sequence (DNA): TGCGCCAGCAGCCAAGGAGCGACCTATTCACCCCTCCACTTT.

This clone was detected only a few times. The chain has TRBV6-6 and TRBJ2-7; no clear D. Per germline, CDR1 MNHNY and CDR2 SVGAGI (reference sequence). The CDR3 consists of 11 residues. V lost 5 bases and J 11 bases, leaving 13 bases between the germline ends. The CDR3 DNA reads as TGTGCCAGCAGTCTCCAAACTATGGAGTACTTC. Its protein product is CASSLQTMEYF.

This chain joins TRBV5-4 and TRBJ1-2; D remains ambiguous. V lost 1 base, J lost 7 bases, and 20 bases lay in between. CDR3 length equals 16 residues. Germline CDR1 is SGHNT and CDR2 is YYREEE (reference sequence). The CDR3 bases are TGTGCCAGCAGCTTGACGAACCCGGGAGGGAGAGGTGGCTACACCTTC. This encodes CASSLTNPGGRGGYTF.

A single count supports this clone. This chain uses TRBV5-4 with TRBJ2-5; D perhaps matches TRBD2 (5 bases). V lost 1 base to trimming and J lost 2 bases, with 12 bases between them. CDR3 length equals 15 residues. From germline, CDR1 is SGHNT and CDR2 YYREEE (reference sequence). CDR3 in DNA: TGTGCCAGCAGCTTGCCTGGCAGCGGACAAGAGACCCAGTACTTC. Translating it yields CASSLPGSGQETQYF.